This is a list of T cell receptor beta chains from one sample in a study of human T cells and chemical hapten exposure. TCRdb re-analysed the RACE reads in MiXCR, keeping a single row per CDR3 protein. The sample includes around 71,000 distinct CDR3 sequences, around 10% of them seen just once. This sample comprised whole blood, obtained in connection with sensitization to the hapten diphenylcyclopropenone (DPC). All receptors derive from a woman between 40 and 55 years old with alopecia areata. Some clones in this sample may be carry-over from other donors' samples. Both conserved end residues are part of each CDR3. Fields, in order: CDR3 DNA, CDR3 protein, CDR3 length, D gene, J gene, V gene, clone size. A D gene is named only where the DNA matches it firmly. Clone sizes are given selectively: once, few, many, or a class where the clone is expanded.

CDR3 DNA: TGTGCCAGCAGCTTCGGGACGAATAATTCACCCCTCCACTTT
CDR3 protein: CASSFGTNNSPLHF
CDR3 length: 14
D gene: NA
J gene: TRBJ1-6
V gene: TRBV7-9
clone size: many

CDR3 DNA: TGTGCCAGCAGCCCCTCCCGGACAGGGCAGGGCTACACCTTC
CDR3 protein: CASSPSRTGQGYTF
CDR3 length: 14
D gene: TRBD1
J gene: TRBJ1-2
V gene: TRBV6-5
clone size: many

CDR3 DNA: TGTGCCAGCAGCTACGGGACAGGACGCGAGCAGTACTTC
CDR3 protein: CASSYGTGREQYF
CDR3 length: 13
D gene: TRBD1
J gene: TRBJ2-7
V gene: TRBV7-2
clone size: NA

CDR3 DNA: TGTGCCAGCAGCTTAAGGGCAGCTTATTGGTATTTT
CDR3 protein: CASSLRAAYWYF
CDR3 length: 12
D gene: NA
J gene: TRBJ2-3
V gene: TRBV7-2
clone size: NA

CDR3 DNA: TGCAGCGTCACGTCGGCGGACAGGGCAAATGAAAAACTGTTTTTT
CDR3 protein: CSVTSADRANEKLFF
CDR3 length: 15
D gene: TRBD1
J gene: TRBJ1-4
V gene: TRBV29-1
clone size: few

CDR3 DNA: TGTGCCAGCAGTGAGGGGGGGCAAGGCACTGAAGCTTTCTTT
CDR3 protein: CASSEGGQGTEAFF
CDR3 length: 14
D gene: NA
J gene: TRBJ1-1
V gene: TRBV6-6
clone size: NA

CDR3 DNA: TGCAGCGTTGAACACCTATCCACAGATACGCAGTATTTT
CDR3 protein: CSVEHLSTDTQYF
CDR3 length: 13
D gene: NA
J gene: TRBJ2-3
V gene: TRBV29-1
clone size: few

CDR3 DNA: TGTGCCAGCAGCTCCTCCGGTTGGGGGGGGGCTGACATTCAGTACTTC
CDR3 protein: CASSSSGWGGADIQYF
CDR3 length: 16
D gene: NA
J gene: TRBJ2-4
V gene: TRBV13
clone size: many

CDR3 DNA: TGTGCCAGCGGAGGGTGGAACTATGGCTACACCTTC
CDR3 protein: CASGGWNYGYTF
CDR3 length: 12
D gene: NA
J gene: TRBJ1-2
V gene: TRBV9
clone size: NA

CDR3 DNA: TGTGCCAGCAGCCTGAACCGGGACGGAAGAAAGTATTTT
CDR3 protein: CASSLNRDGRKYF
CDR3 length: 13
D gene: NA
J gene: TRBJ2-3
V gene: TRBV5-8
clone size: NA

CDR3 DNA: TGCAGCGTTGGGCAGGGTTACACTGAAGCTTTCTTT
CDR3 protein: CSVGQGYTEAFF
CDR3 length: 12
D gene: NA
J gene: TRBJ1-1
V gene: TRBV29-1
clone size: few

CDR3 DNA: TGTGCCAGCAGCTCTCCCTCCAGCGGGGGGCCTCTAATCAAAAACATTCAGTACTTC
CDR3 protein: CASSSPSSGGPLIKNIQYF
CDR3 length: 19
D gene: TRBD2
J gene: TRBJ2-4
V gene: TRBV7-8
clone size: many

CDR3 DNA: TGTGCCAGCAGCCAGAGGTCCTTTAACTATGGCTACACCTTC
CDR3 protein: CASSQRSFNYGYTF
CDR3 length: 14
D gene: NA
J gene: TRBJ1-2
V gene: TRBV7-8
clone size: NA

CDR3 DNA: TGCGCCAGCAGCTTGGTAACCGGGACTGGCTACACCTTC
CDR3 protein: CASSLVTGTGYTF
CDR3 length: 13
D gene: NA
J gene: TRBJ1-2
V gene: TRBV5-1
clone size: many

CDR3 DNA: TGTGCCAGCAGTTTAGGGGGCCCGGACATTCAGTACTTC
CDR3 protein: CASSLGGPDIQYF
CDR3 length: 13
D gene: NA
J gene: TRBJ2-4
V gene: TRBV12-3/TRBV12-4
clone size: few

CDR3 DNA: TGCAGTGCTAGAGATTCCCGGTCGGAGACCCAGTACTTC
CDR3 protein: CSARDSRSETQYF
CDR3 length: 13
D gene: NA
J gene: TRBJ2-5
V gene: TRBV20-1
clone size: many

CDR3 DNA: TGTGCCAGCAGCTACCCGGGACTAGTCAATGAGACCCAGTACTTC
CDR3 protein: CASSYPGLVNETQYF
CDR3 length: 15
D gene: TRBD2
J gene: TRBJ2-5
V gene: TRBV7-9
clone size: NA

CDR3 DNA: TGTGCCAGCAGTCCGACGGGGGGGCTCCTTAGTTCACCCCTCCACTTT
CDR3 protein: CASSPTGGLLSSPLHF
CDR3 length: 16
D gene: NA
J gene: TRBJ1-6
V gene: TRBV28
clone size: many

CDR3 DNA: TGTGCCAGTAGTATGTCCGGTACTAGCCCGGAGACCCAGTACTTC
CDR3 protein: CASSMSGTSPETQYF
CDR3 length: 15
D gene: NA
J gene: TRBJ2-5
V gene: TRBV19
clone size: many

CDR3 DNA: TGTGCCAGCAGCCCTGGACGGGGGGACATAAGTTTCTCCTATAATTCACCCCTCCACTTT
CDR3 protein: CASSPGRGDISFSYNSPLHF
CDR3 length: 20
D gene: NA
J gene: TRBJ1-6
V gene: TRBV7-2
clone size: many

CDR3 DNA: TGTGCCAGCAGCTTGCCGCCCGCAGGGCTGAGCACTGAAGCTTTCTTT
CDR3 protein: CASSLPPAGLSTEAFF
CDR3 length: 16
D gene: NA
J gene: TRBJ1-1
V gene: TRBV5-4
clone size: many

CDR3 DNA: TGTGCCAGCTGGGGTCAGGGTTACAATGAGCAGTTCTTC
CDR3 protein: CASWGQGYNEQFF
CDR3 length: 13
D gene: NA
J gene: TRBJ2-1
V gene: TRBV19
clone size: NA

CDR3 DNA: TGCAGTGTTCCTTCTTACAGGGAATATAGCAATCAGCCCCAGCATTTT
CDR3 protein: CSVPSYREYSNQPQHF
CDR3 length: 16
D gene: NA
J gene: TRBJ1-5
V gene: TRBV20-1
clone size: few

CDR3 DNA: TGTGCCAGCAGCTTATTAGGTAGCACAGATACGCAGTATTTT
CDR3 protein: CASSLLGSTDTQYF
CDR3 length: 14
D gene: NA
J gene: TRBJ2-3
V gene: TRBV7-2
clone size: NA

CDR3 DNA: TGTGCCACCAGCAGAGTGGGGGGTAGGGGAGACAATGAGCAGTTCTTC
CDR3 protein: CATSRVGGRGDNEQFF
CDR3 length: 16
D gene: NA
J gene: TRBJ2-1
V gene: TRBV15
clone size: NA

CDR3 DNA: TGCAGTGCTAGAGATATGTCTCGTCGGGGTGGAGCTGGCTACACCTTC
CDR3 protein: CSARDMSRRGGAGYTF
CDR3 length: 16
D gene: NA
J gene: TRBJ1-2
V gene: TRBV20-1
clone size: few

CDR3 DNA: TGCGCCAGCAGCGAAAGGGGGGGTATGAACACTGAAGCTTTCTTT
CDR3 protein: CASSERGGMNTEAFF
CDR3 length: 15
D gene: NA
J gene: TRBJ1-1
V gene: TRBV5-1
clone size: NA

CDR3 DNA: TGTGCCAGCTCACCGGGGGGGGCTGTGAACACTGAAGCTTTCTTT
CDR3 protein: CASSPGGAVNTEAFF
CDR3 length: 15
D gene: NA
J gene: TRBJ1-1
V gene: TRBV6-6
clone size: few

CDR3 DNA: TGTGCCAGCAGAACACAGGGGAATTCGAATACGCAGTATTTT
CDR3 protein: CASRTQGNSNTQYF
CDR3 length: 14
D gene: TRBD1
J gene: TRBJ2-3
V gene: TRBV6-5
clone size: NA

CDR3 DNA: TGTGCCAGTAACTCGGGGGAAAGACTAGCCAAAAACATTCAGTACTTC
CDR3 protein: CASNSGERLAKNIQYF
CDR3 length: 16
D gene: NA
J gene: TRBJ2-4
V gene: TRBV19
clone size: many

CDR3 DNA: TGTGCCAGCTCACCTCCGGGACTAGCTAATCACAATGAGCAGTTCTTC
CDR3 protein: CASSPPGLANHNEQFF
CDR3 length: 16
D gene: TRBD2
J gene: TRBJ2-1
V gene: TRBV18
clone size: NA

CDR3 DNA: TGTGCCAGCAGTGAACTAGCGGGGGTCCGTAGTAGGTATTTT
CDR3 protein: CASSELAGVRSRYF
CDR3 length: 14
D gene: TRBD2
J gene: TRBJ2-3
V gene: TRBV2
clone size: NA

CDR3 DNA: TGTGCCAGCAGTGAGACTAGCGGGGGGGACAATGAGCAGTTCTTC
CDR3 protein: CASSETSGGDNEQFF
CDR3 length: 15
D gene: TRBD2
J gene: TRBJ2-1
V gene: TRBV2
clone size: many

CDR3 DNA: TGTGCCAGCAGCCAAGATCCTAGCGGGGGCAGAAATGAGCAGTTCTTC
CDR3 protein: CASSQDPSGGRNEQFF
CDR3 length: 16
D gene: TRBD2
J gene: TRBJ2-1
V gene: TRBV3-1
clone size: few

CDR3 DNA: TGTGCCAGCAGGATATCGGGGGGGCTCGCGTATGAGCAGTACTTC
CDR3 protein: CASRISGGLAYEQYF
CDR3 length: 15
D gene: TRBD2
J gene: TRBJ2-7
V gene: TRBV6-5
clone size: few

CDR3 DNA: TGTGCCAGCAGCTTCGCCGGGTCCTACGAGCAGTACTTC
CDR3 protein: CASSFAGSYEQYF
CDR3 length: 13
D gene: NA
J gene: TRBJ2-7
V gene: TRBV7-9
clone size: NA

CDR3 DNA: TGTGCCAGCAGTTTAATCATCCTAAGCCCCTATGGCTACACCTTC
CDR3 protein: CASSLIILSPYGYTF
CDR3 length: 15
D gene: NA
J gene: TRBJ1-2
V gene: TRBV12-3/TRBV12-4
clone size: many

CDR3 DNA: TGTGCCAGCAGCCGCACGGGGGGGCTGTTCACAGATACGCAGTATTTT
CDR3 protein: CASSRTGGLFTDTQYF
CDR3 length: 16
D gene: TRBD2
J gene: TRBJ2-3
V gene: TRBV11-2
clone size: many

CDR3 DNA: TGTGCTAGGGGGGGACCCGGGGCCAACGTCCTGACTTTC
CDR3 protein: CARGGPGANVLTF
CDR3 length: 13
D gene: NA
J gene: TRBJ2-6
V gene: TRBV30
clone size: many

CDR3 DNA: TGTGCCAGCAGCTTCGGTGACAGGAGCTCCTATAATTCACCCCTCCACTTT
CDR3 protein: CASSFGDRSSYNSPLHF
CDR3 length: 17
D gene: NA
J gene: TRBJ1-6
V gene: TRBV7-9
clone size: NA

CDR3 DNA: TGTGCCAGCACGGACAGGGGTCCCGACACTGAAGCTTTCTTT
CDR3 protein: CASTDRGPDTEAFF
CDR3 length: 14
D gene: TRBD1
J gene: TRBJ1-1
V gene: TRBV6-1
clone size: many

CDR3 DNA: TGTGCCAGTCAAGCAACTAATGAAAAACTGTTTTTT
CDR3 protein: CASQATNEKLFF
CDR3 length: 12
D gene: NA
J gene: TRBJ1-4
V gene: TRBV19
clone size: many

CDR3 DNA: TGTGCCACCTCAGCGAATTACCCTGGGGCCAACGTCCTGACTTTC
CDR3 protein: CATSANYPGANVLTF
CDR3 length: 15
D gene: NA
J gene: TRBJ2-6
V gene: TRBV24-1
clone size: many

CDR3 DNA: TGTGCCAGCAGCTTTTCCCTTTTGGGGGGCGAGAGCTCCTATAATTCACCCCTCCACTTT
CDR3 protein: CASSFSLLGGESSYNSPLHF
CDR3 length: 20
D gene: NA
J gene: TRBJ1-6
V gene: TRBV7-9
clone size: many

CDR3 DNA: TGTGCCATCAGCCCGGATACCTACGAGCAGTACTTC
CDR3 protein: CAISPDTYEQYF
CDR3 length: 12
D gene: NA
J gene: TRBJ2-7
V gene: TRBV10-3
clone size: few

CDR3 DNA: TGCAGCTCCACTCGGGGACTAGCGGGGGGTAAAGAGACCCAGTACTTC
CDR3 protein: CSSTRGLAGGKETQYF
CDR3 length: 16
D gene: TRBD2
J gene: TRBJ2-5
V gene: TRBV29-1
clone size: NA

CDR3 DNA: TGTGCCAGCAGCCAACGGGGGGGGCTCAATGAGCAGTTCTTC
CDR3 protein: CASSQRGGLNEQFF
CDR3 length: 14
D gene: TRBD2
J gene: TRBJ2-1
V gene: TRBV3-1
clone size: few

CDR3 DNA: TGTGCCAGCAGCCGGAATTTGGGACTCCAAGAGACCCAGTACTTC
CDR3 protein: CASSRNLGLQETQYF
CDR3 length: 15
D gene: NA
J gene: TRBJ2-5
V gene: TRBV7-2
clone size: NA

CDR3 DNA: TGCGCCAGCAGCTTAAGGGGCCCCCTCTACGAGCAGTACTTC
CDR3 protein: CASSLRGPLYEQYF
CDR3 length: 14
D gene: NA
J gene: TRBJ2-7
V gene: TRBV5-1
clone size: many